This T cell receptor (beta chain) was found in a study of blood T cell repertoires in COVID-19. Across the whole study: Samples taken during acute and convalescent COVID-19 were collected in the United States, Italy and Spain. PBMCs, B-cell-depleted T cells, or T cells provided the cDNA or gDNA that made up the material.

In the authors' workflow: Quantification of nucleated cells was approximated via reference gene primer amplification. TCRdb's table, derived via immunoSEQ multiplex PCR, lists solely in-frame clones and lacks some. V, J and clone size were drawn from that table, and D and trimming were deduced from the DNA. The sample lists roughly 140,000 clones; roughly 84% were seen once. Participant ages covered roughly 18 to 89 years across about 25 US areas. The source of this sequence is a man in his fifties or sixties in a cohort exposed to, infected with or recovered from COVID-19 (not recorded which). The sample comprised PBMCs or T cells enriched from blood (not recorded which).

The CDR3 sequence is CASSFRQGSGNTIYF. DNA of the CDR3: TGTGCCAGCAGTTTTAGACAGGGGTCGGGAAACACCATATATTTT. V usage is TRBV28 and J usage is TRBJ1-3; 8 nucleotides line up with TRBD1. V shed 3 bases, J shed 4 bases, and the junction held 5 bases outside the gene matches. This CDR3 spans 15 amino acids. CDR1 is MDHEN, CDR2 SYDVKM, per germline.